Presented here are 25 T cell receptor beta chains from one specimen sequenced in a study of vaccination and CD4 T cells after COVID-19. With the Oncomine TCR Beta short-read assay, DNA from cultured CD4+ T cells was sequenced. From the PCR reads, TCRdb called clonotypes with MiXCR, one entry per CDR3 protein. The data contain approximately 26,000 distinct CDR3 sequences, about 39% of them seen just once; the ten biggest clones take up roughly 10%. Treatment denoted: roughly nine-day PBMC culture with coronavirus spike peptide pools or control peptides (ViraFEST assay). Their antigens are not known. Sequencing input: CD4+ T cells from blood, cultured in vitro. These TCRs come from a human donor who had recovered from COVID-19.

The V call is TRBV7-2, the J call TRBJ2-7, with 10 bases identical to TRBD2. CDR1 and CDR2 (germline): SGHTA, FQGNSA. With V trimmed by 2 bases and J by 0 bases, 10 bases remained unmatched. The CDR3 length is 18 residues. This chain's CDR3 is CASSLSPTSGLRSYEQYF. The DNA for the CDR3 is TGTGCCAGCAGCTTATCCCCGACTAGCGGGCTACGCTCCTACGAGCAGTACTTC. Drawing the rest from reference TRBV7-2 and TRBJ2-7, the complete variable domain is GAGVSQSPSNKVTEKGKDVELRCDPISGHTALYWYRQSLGQGLEFLIYFQGNSAPDKSGLPSDRFSAERTGGSVSTLTIQRTQQEDSAVYLCASSLSPTSGLRSYEQYFGPGTRLTVT.

The rearrangement links TRBV10-1 to TRBJ1-1, with D unresolved. V lost 0 bases and J 3 bases, leaving 11 bases between the germline ends. This CDR3 spans 15 amino acids. Germline V CDR1 and CDR2: WNHNN, SYGVQD (reference sequence). CDR3 protein: CASSESGSRDTEAFF. CDR3 in DNA: TGCGCCAGCAGTGAGTCTGGGTCGAGAGACACTGAAGCTTTCTTT.

This clonotype has just a few counts. The genes are TRBV10-1 and TRBJ2-1; 11 bases are a match to TRBD2. Germline assignment: CDR1 WNHNN and CDR2 SYGVQD (reference sequence). CDR3 length: 15 residues. After removal of 4 bases from V and 4 bases from J, the junction contained 3 bases not matched to a gene. The CDR3: CASSAGTSGYNEQFF. The CDR3 DNA reads as TGCGCCAGCAGTGCCGGGACTAGCGGATACAATGAGCAGTTCTTC.

The rearrangement links TRBV5-4 to TRBJ1-1; the D is unclear. Germline V gene data show CDR1 as SGHNT and CDR2 as YYREEE (reference sequence). V was cut by 2 bases and J by 4 bases, with 9 bases left in between. CDR3 length: 13 amino acids. CDR3 residues: CASSLIGITEAFF. In DNA form, the CDR3 reads TGTGCCAGCAGCTTAATAGGGATCACTGAAGCTTTCTTT.

CDR3 DNA sequence: TGTGCCAGCGCCAAAGGGGGGGCTTGGGGCTACACCTTC. Residues: CASAKGGAWGYTF. The gene calls are TRBV7-9 and TRBJ1-2; a weak D match, TRBD1 (6 bases). The germline CDR1 and CDR2 sequences are SEHNR and FQNEAQ (reference sequence). This CDR3 contains 13 residues. Trimming shortened V by 8 bases and J by 8 bases, and 18 bases separated the two germline ends.

This clonotype was counted a few times. The J gene is TRBJ1-2, the V gene TRBV20-1; D unresolved. Per germline, CDR1 DFQATT and CDR2 SNEGSKA (reference sequence). V was shortened by 3 bases and J by 7 bases, with 15 bases between the two germline ends. The CDR3 runs 13 residues. CDR3 nucleotide sequence: TGCAGTGCTAGTGTGAGGGTGGTGGTTGGCTACACCTTC. Protein product: CSASVRVVVGYTF.

This clonotype came up a few times. The genes are TRBV10-3 and TRBJ1-5, with TRBD1 as a possible D gene (5 bases). The V end lost 0 bases, the J end lost 4 bases, and 13 bases lay between the germline ends. The CDR3 loop spans 16 amino acids. CDR1 is ENHRY, CDR2 SYGVKD, per germline. CDR3 region: CAISESRRVGNQPQHF. The CDR3 nucleotides read TGTGCCATCAGTGAGTCCCGCAGGGTCGGGAATCAGCCCCAGCATTTT.

This clonotype has a handful of counts. CDR3 in amino acids: CASSLTRRPYNEQFF. The CDR3 DNA is TGTGCCAGCAGTTTAACTAGACGTCCCTACAATGAGCAGTTCTTC. J is TRBJ2-1 and V is TRBV27; D may be TRBD2 (5 bases). The germline V and J ends were trimmed by 2 bases and 2 bases, with 10 bases remaining between them. This CDR3 comprises 15 residues. The germline V gene has CDR1 MNHEY and CDR2 SMNVEV (reference sequence).

The chain has TRBV5-6 and TRBJ1-2; possibly TRBD1 for D (5 bases). The CDR3 covers 15 residues. The V gene's germline CDR1 is SGHDT and CDR2 YYEEEE. Trimming removed 0 bases from V and 2 bases from J, with 11 bases in between. The CDR3 DNA reads TGTGCCAGCAGCTTGGCCAGGCGACAGAACTATGGCTACACCTTC. Translating it yields CASSLARRQNYGYTF. Based on the CDR3 plus reference TRBV5-6 and TRBJ1-2, the full variable domain is DAGVTQSPTHLIKTRGQQVTLRCSPKSGHDTVSWYQQALGQGPQFIFQYYEEEERQRGNFPDRFSGHQFPNYSSELNVNALLLGDSALYLCASSLARRQNYGYTFGSGTRLTVV.

The chain employs TRBV18 and TRBJ2-7, with TRBD2 identical over 10 bases. Per germline, CDR1 KGHSH and CDR2 LQKENI. The CDR3 length is 16 residues. Trimming took 5 bases from V and 2 from J; bases not matched to a gene: 9. CDR3 DNA: TGTGCCAGCTCAACTACACCTCTAGCGGGAGCCTACGAGCAGTACTTC. It yields the protein CASSTTPLAGAYEQYF.

This clonotype was seen a single time. The chain links TRBV24-1 to TRBJ1-2; D might be TRBD1 (5 bases). CDR3 length: 12 amino acids. Trimming pared 9 bases from V and 8 bases from J, leaving 15 bases between. The V gene's germline CDR1 is KGHDR and CDR2 SFDVKD. The CDR3 loop is CATLDPGEGYTF. DNA for the CDR3: TGTGCCACCCTAGACCCGGGGGAAGGCTACACCTTC.

The V gene is TRBV12-3 or TRBV12-4, the J gene TRBJ1-5; D uncertain. V was clipped by 5 bases and J by 6 bases, with 14 bases between them. This CDR3 comprises 14 residues. This chain's CDR3 is CASSPVSSVQPQHF. The CDR3 DNA follows: TGTGCCAGCAGTCCCGTATCCTCAGTTCAGCCCCAGCATTTT.

This clonotype has only one observation. The chain has TRBV4-2 and TRBJ2-1; TRBD2 agrees at 11 bases. V dropped 4 bases and J dropped 6; count of bases not matched to a gene: 11. Germline values: CDR1 LGHNA, CDR2 YNFKEQ. The CDR3 runs 17 residues. CDR3 sequence reads: CASSRESISGGANEQFF. The CDR3, as DNA: TGTGCCAGCAGCCGAGAGAGTATTAGCGGGGGGGCCAATGAGCAGTTCTTC.

The rearrangement uses TRBV10-2 and TRBJ1-5, with D possibly being TRBD1 (6 bases). The CDR3 consists of 15 residues. Germline V gene data show CDR1 as WSHSY and CDR2 as SAAADI. The V gene lost 0 bases and the J gene lost 6 bases, with 12 bases spanning the gap. The CDR3 nucleotides read TGCGCCAGCAGTGAGTCAGGGGGTTACGGTCAGCCCCAGCATTTT. This encodes CASSESGGYGQPQHF.

The rearrangement links TRBV20-1 to TRBJ1-1; D remains unclear. Germline values: CDR1 DFQATT, CDR2 SNEGSKA (reference sequence). CDR3 length equals 13 residues. The germline V and J ends were trimmed by 3 bases and 1 base, with 9 bases remaining between them. CDR3 DNA sequence: TGCAGTGCTAGGAACGATGCGAACACTGAAGCTTTCTTT. Translated: CSARNDANTEAFF.

V is TRBV11-3 and J is TRBJ1-1, with D uncertain. Trimming shortened V by 5 bases and J by 5 bases, and 12 bases separated the two germline ends. The CDR3 runs to 13 residues. Germline V gene data show CDR1 as SGHNT and CDR2 as YENEEA. CDR3 region: CASSTEEGTEAFF. The CDR3 DNA is TGTGCCAGCAGCACGGAGGAGGGAACTGAAGCTTTCTTT.

V usage is TRBV6-5 and J usage is TRBJ1-1; D is ambiguous. Germline V lookup: CDR1 MNHEY, CDR2 SVGAGI. This CDR3 has 13 residues. Trimming left V 4 bases short and J 1 base short, with 7 bases between. The CDR3 region is CASSLRRNTEAFF. The CDR3 DNA sequence: TGTGCCAGCAGTTTGCGAAGGAACACTGAAGCTTTCTTT.

The chain employs TRBV29-1 and TRBJ2-3, with 7 positions matching TRBD2. Germline CDR1 reads SQVTM; CDR2 reads ANQGSEA. The CDR3 consists of 13 residues. V shed 5 bases and J 2 bases; nucleotides not matched to a gene: 4. Here the CDR3 reads CSVQRLATDTQYF. The CDR3 coding sequence is TGCAGCGTTCAGAGACTAGCCACAGATACGCAGTATTTT.

This clonotype turned up a few times. The genes are TRBV2 and TRBJ2-5; D gene ambiguous. This CDR3 is 15 amino acids long. V lost 7 bases to trimming and J lost 2 bases, with 17 bases between them. Germline V CDR1 and CDR2: SNHLY, FYNNEI. The CDR3 reads CASIPLLGIQETQYF. The CDR3 DNA follows: TGTGCCAGCATTCCTTTATTGGGAATTCAAGAGACCCAGTACTTC.

This clonotype was observed a handful of times. The chain couples TRBV5-1 to TRBJ1-2, with D possibly TRBD1 on 5 matching bases. There are 14 residues in the CDR3. V was trimmed by 2 bases and J by 6 bases, leaving 14 bases between them. Germline-derived CDR1 and CDR2 are SGHRS and YFSETQ. This CDR3 is CASSFGTLNDGYTF. CDR3 coding DNA: TGCGCCAGCAGCTTCGGGACGCTCAACGATGGCTACACCTTC.

The chain links TRBV2 to TRBJ2-7; D is unresolved. The CDR3 loop spans 12 amino acids. V lost 2 bases and J lost 4, with 6 bases in between. Germline CDR1 SNHLY, CDR2 FYNNEI. As DNA, the CDR3 is TGTGCCAGCAGTGAAATTGTATACGAGCAGTACTTC. Protein: CASSEIVYEQYF.

In its sample, this clonotype was seen a few times. The J gene is TRBJ2-5, the V gene TRBV5-4; 8 bases map to TRBD1. J lost 4 bases, V lost 0 bases, and 5 bases had no gene match. Germline V gene data show CDR1 as SGHNT and CDR2 as YYREEE (reference sequence). The CDR3 has 15 residues. The CDR3, as DNA: TGTGCCAGCAGCTTGGGTGGACAGGGACGAGAGACCCAGTACTTC. Translated: CASSLGGQGRETQYF. The full variable domain, in which reference TRBV5-4 and TRBJ2-5 provide the parts outside the CDR3, is ETGVTQSPTHLIKTRGQQVTLRCSSQSGHNTVSWYQQALGQGPQFIFQYYREEENGRGNFPPRFSGLQFPNYSSELNVNALELDDSALYLCASSLGGQGRETQYFGPGTRLLVL.

This clonotype was observed a handful of times. CDR3 nucleotides: TGTGCCAGCAGCTTAGGGATGGATCAGCCCCAGCATTTT. Amino acid sequence: CASSLGMDQPQHF. V and J are TRBV5-4 and TRBJ1-5; the D is unclear. CDR3 length: 13 amino acids. Germline V gene data show CDR1 as SGHNT and CDR2 as YYREEE (reference sequence). V gave up 2 bases and J gave up 5 bases, with 8 bases separating them.

The V gene is TRBV5-6, the J gene TRBJ2-3, with 8 bases identical to TRBD1. Germline loops: CDR1 SGHDT, CDR2 YYEEEE. The trim removed 3 bases at V and 2 bases at J, leaving 11 bases unmatched. The CDR3 extends over 17 amino acids. The chain's CDR3 is CASSSGLTGGLTDTQYF. CDR3 bases: TGTGCCAGCAGCTCCGGACTAACAGGGGGACTCACAGATACGCAGTATTTT.

This chain connects TRBV24-1 to TRBJ1-5; possibly TRBD1 for D (6 bases). V lost 7 bases, J lost 3 bases, and 18 bases lay in between. The CDR3 is 16 residues long. In germline, CDR1 is KGHDR, CDR2 SFDVKD. In nucleotides, the CDR3 is TGTGCCACCAGCGAAAAACAGGGCCAACCCAATCAGCCCCAGCATTTT. This gives the protein CATSEKQGQPNQPQHF.